A single sample gave rise to the 12 T cell receptor beta chains below, sequenced in a study of T cell repertoires in ileal Crohn's disease. Sample time point: inflamed ileum from the surgical specimen. Assay used: immunoSEQ multiplex PCR; TCRdb lists only in-frame clones, some missing. The sample includes more than 11,000 clones, less than 80% seen only once; the top ten take approximately 15%. What was sequenced was ileal tissue. Receptors were obtained from an adult with Crohn's disease.

J is TRBJ2-3 and V is TRBV4-2, with D possibly being TRBD1 or TRBD2 (5 bases each). The CDR3 is 14 amino acids. Deletions cut 4 bases from V and 3 bases from J, with 11 bases between. The germline gives CDR1 LGHNA, CDR2 YNFKEQ. CDR3 DNA: TGTGCCAGCAGCCCAATGGGGGTTACAGATACGCAGTATTTT. It specifies CASSPMGVTDTQYF.

This clone was seen once. The CDR3: CASRTISLSAEKLFF. The DNA of the CDR3 is TGTGCCAGCAGAACCATATCCCTTTCCGCGGAAAAACTGTTTTTT. The chain couples TRBV6-5 to TRBJ1-4; D uncertain. V gave up 6 bases and J gave up 8 bases, with 19 bases separating them. CDR1 and CDR2 (germline): MNHEY, SVGAGI. CDR3 length: 15 amino acids.

The rearrangement links TRBV9 to TRBJ1-1; D may be TRBD1 (5 bases). The CDR3 is made up of 12 amino acids. Germline assignment: CDR1 SGDLS and CDR2 YYNGEE. Trimming removed 5 bases from V and 7 bases from J, with 12 bases in between. CDR3 in amino acids: CASRSQGFEAFF. The CDR3 DNA reads as TGTGCCAGCAGGAGTCAGGGATTTGAAGCTTTCTTT. The complete variable domain, with remaining parts taken from reference TRBV9 and TRBJ1-1, reads DSGVTQTPKHLITATGQRVTLRCSPRSGDLSVYWYQQSLDQGLQFLIQYYNGEERAKGNILERFSAQQFPDLHSELNLSSLELGDSALYFCASRSQGFEAFFGQGTRLTVV.

This clone appeared a single time. This chain links TRBV6-5 with TRBJ2-7, with 7 positions matching TRBD1. The CDR3 spans 14 residues. Per germline, CDR1 MNHEY and CDR2 SVGAGI. V lost 7 bases, J lost 2 bases, and 8 bases stayed unmatched. DNA of the CDR3: TGTGCCAGCACCGCGGACAGGATTCCCTACGAGCAGTACTTC. As protein: CASTADRIPYEQYF.

The chain employs TRBV6-1 and TRBJ1-5, with no clear D. Germline V gene data show CDR1 as MNHNS and CDR2 as SASEGT. Trimming cost V 2 bases and J 1 base, with 9 bases left between them. This CDR3 region has 15 residues. As DNA, the CDR3 is TGTGCCAGCAGTGAACCCTTACGAAGCAATCAGCCCCAGCATTTT. It encodes CASSEPLRSNQPQHF.

The V call is TRBV2, the J call TRBJ1-5; TRBD1 agrees at 7 bases. This CDR3 spans 14 amino acids. Trimming took 1 base from V and 5 from J; bases not matched to a gene: 2. Germline values: CDR1 SNHLY, CDR2 FYNNEI. The CDR3 reads CASSEGQGYQPQHF. In DNA form, the CDR3 reads TGTGCCAGCAGTGAAGGACAGGGCTATCAGCCCCAGCATTTT.

As to this clone: One base away lies a much larger clone, so this may be a sequencing read error. The J gene is TRBJ2-2, the V gene TRBV11-3; 7 bases are a match to TRBD1. The CDR3 has 16 amino acids. V lost 5 bases to trimming and J lost 5 bases; unmatched junction nucleotides: 11. Germline V lookup: CDR1 SGHNT, CDR2 YENEEA. The CDR3, as DNA: TGTGCCAGCAGCCCCGGCGGAGCGGACAGGACCGGGGAGCTGTTTTTT. Protein product: CASSPGGADRTGELFF.

V and J are TRBV19 and TRBJ1-1; perhaps TRBD1 as D (6 bases). Germline V lookup: CDR1 LNHDA, CDR2 SQIVND (reference sequence). There are 14 residues in the CDR3. V shed 7 bases and J shed 4 bases, with 16 bases lying between them. CDR3 region: CASNFQGSGTEAFF. The CDR3 DNA is TGTGCCAGTAACTTCCAGGGGTCGGGCACTGAAGCTTTCTTT. Filled out from reference TRBV19 and TRBJ1-1, the complete variable domain reads DGGITQSPKYLFRKEGQNVTLSCEQNLNHDAMYWYRQDPGQGLRLIYYSQIVNDFQKGDIAEGYSVSREKKESFPLTVTSAQKNPTAFYLCASNFQGSGTEAFFGQGTRLTVV.

This clone was counted once. This chain joins TRBV18 and TRBJ2-3, with a weak D call TRBD2 (6 bases). V lost 3 bases and J 0 bases, leaving 13 bases between the germline ends. Germline loops: CDR1 KGHSH, CDR2 LQKENI. This CDR3 is built from 16 residues. CDR3 sequence: CASSPRLVGSTDTQYF. In DNA form, the CDR3 reads TGTGCCAGCTCACCCAGACTAGTGGGAAGCACAGATACGCAGTATTTT.

The rearrangement uses TRBV29-1 and TRBJ2-7, with 9 nucleotides matching TRBD2. Germline loops: CDR1 SQVTM, CDR2 ANQGSEA. The V segment lost 2 bases and the J segment 7 bases; nucleotides outside the gene matches: 9. The CDR3 is 14 amino acids. CDR3 coding DNA: TGCAGCGTTGAACCCTCGGGCGCGGGGGGGGAGCAGTACTTC. Translated, it gives CSVEPSGAGGEQYF.

The gene calls are TRBV2 and TRBJ1-5, with D possibly being TRBD1 (5 bases). The V gene lost 2 bases and the J gene lost 4 bases, with 15 bases spanning the gap. The germline V gene has CDR1 SNHLY and CDR2 FYNNEI. This CDR3 contains 16 residues. CDR3 amino acids: CASSERGGGSNQPQHF. CDR3 nucleotide sequence: TGTGCCAGCAGTGAAAGGGGCGGTGGCTCGAATCAGCCCCAGCATTTT. Variable domain in full (rest from reference TRBV2 and TRBJ1-5): EPEVTQTPSHQVTQMGQEVILRCVPISNHLYFYWYRQILGQKVEFLVSFYNNEISEKSEIFDDQFSVERPDGSNFTLKIRSTKLEDSAMYFCASSERGGGSNQPQHFGDGTRLSIL.

J is TRBJ2-6 and V is TRBV27; a possible D gene is TRBD1 (6 bases). Trimming took 7 bases from V and 0 from J, leaving 19 bases between them. This CDR3 spans 18 amino acids. Germline V CDR1 and CDR2: MNHEY, SMNVEV (reference sequence). As DNA, the CDR3 is TGTGCCAGCACCCTGGACAGTTCCCTTCTCTCTGGGGCCAACGTCCTGACTTTC. Its protein is CASTLDSSLLSGANVLTF.